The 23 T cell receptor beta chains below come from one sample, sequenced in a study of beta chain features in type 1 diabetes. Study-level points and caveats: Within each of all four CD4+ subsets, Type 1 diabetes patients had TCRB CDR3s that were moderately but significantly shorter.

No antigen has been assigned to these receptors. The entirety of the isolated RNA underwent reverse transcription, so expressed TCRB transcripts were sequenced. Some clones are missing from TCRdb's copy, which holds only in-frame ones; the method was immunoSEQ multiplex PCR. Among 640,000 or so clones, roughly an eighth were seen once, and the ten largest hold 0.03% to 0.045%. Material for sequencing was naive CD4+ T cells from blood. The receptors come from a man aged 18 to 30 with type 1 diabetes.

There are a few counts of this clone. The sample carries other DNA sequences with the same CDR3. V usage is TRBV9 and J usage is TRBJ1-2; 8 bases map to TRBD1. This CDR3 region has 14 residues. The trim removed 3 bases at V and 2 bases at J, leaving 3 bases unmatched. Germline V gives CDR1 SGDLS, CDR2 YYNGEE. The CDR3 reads CASSAGQGNYGYTF. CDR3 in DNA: TGTGCCAGCAGCGCCGGACAGGGAAACTATGGCTACACCTTC.

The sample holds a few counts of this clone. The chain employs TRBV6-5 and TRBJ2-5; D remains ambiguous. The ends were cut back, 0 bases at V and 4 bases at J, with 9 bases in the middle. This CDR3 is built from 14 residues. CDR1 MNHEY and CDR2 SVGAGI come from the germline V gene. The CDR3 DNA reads TGTGCCAGCAGTTACTCGATATGGCGAGAGACCCAGTACTTC. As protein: CASSYSIWRETQYF.

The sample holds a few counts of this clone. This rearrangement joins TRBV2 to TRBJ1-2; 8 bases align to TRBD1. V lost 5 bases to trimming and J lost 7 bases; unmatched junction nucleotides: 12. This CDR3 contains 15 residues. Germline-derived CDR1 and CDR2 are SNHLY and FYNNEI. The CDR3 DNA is TGTGCCAGCAGTCCCAACAGGGGGATGGTACGTGGCTACACCTTC. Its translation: CASSPNRGMVRGYTF.

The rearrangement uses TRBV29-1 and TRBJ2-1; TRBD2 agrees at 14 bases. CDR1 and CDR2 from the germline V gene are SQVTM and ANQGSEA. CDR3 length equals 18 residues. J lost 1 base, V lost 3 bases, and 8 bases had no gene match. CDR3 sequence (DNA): TGCAGCGTTGAGGGACTAGCGGGAGAAAGGTGGTCCTACAATGAGCAGTTCTTC. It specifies CSVEGLAGERWSYNEQFF.

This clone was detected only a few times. The CDR3 is CATSRVRRQGADTQYF. The CDR3, as DNA: TGTGCCACCAGCAGAGTGAGGCGGCAGGGGGCAGATACGCAGTATTTT. The chain joins TRBV15 to TRBJ2-3; 7 bases agree with TRBD1. Per germline, CDR1 LNHNV and CDR2 YYDKDF (reference sequence). There are 16 residues in the CDR3. V shed 1 base, J shed 4 bases, and the junction held 8 bases outside the gene matches. Full variable domain (remainder filled in from reference TRBV15 and TRBJ2-3): DAMVIQNPRYQVTQFGKPVTLSCSQTLNHNVMYWYQQKSSQAPKLLFHYYDKDFNNEADTPDNFQSRRPNTSFCFLDIRSPGLGDTAMYLCATSRVRRQGADTQYFGPGTRLTVL.

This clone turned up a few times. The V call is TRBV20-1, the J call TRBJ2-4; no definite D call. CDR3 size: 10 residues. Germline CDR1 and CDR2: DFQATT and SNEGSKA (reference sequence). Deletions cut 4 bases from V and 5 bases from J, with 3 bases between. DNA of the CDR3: TGCAGTGCTAATGAAAACATTCAGTACTTC. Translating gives CSANENIQYF.

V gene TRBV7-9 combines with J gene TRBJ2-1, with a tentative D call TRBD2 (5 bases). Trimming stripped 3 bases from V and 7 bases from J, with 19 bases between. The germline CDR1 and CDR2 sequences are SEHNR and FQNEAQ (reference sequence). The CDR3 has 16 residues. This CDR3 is CASSFSRSLGGNEQFF. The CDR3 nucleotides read TGTGCCAGCAGCTTCAGTCGCTCCCTAGGCGGGAATGAGCAGTTCTTC.

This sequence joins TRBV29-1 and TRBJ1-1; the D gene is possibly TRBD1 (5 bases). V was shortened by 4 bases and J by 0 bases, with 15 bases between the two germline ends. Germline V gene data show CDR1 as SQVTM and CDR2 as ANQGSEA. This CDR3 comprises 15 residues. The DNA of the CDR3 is TGCAGCGTTGGGATGCAGGGAGGGATGAACACTGAAGCTTTCTTT. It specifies CSVGMQGGMNTEAFF.

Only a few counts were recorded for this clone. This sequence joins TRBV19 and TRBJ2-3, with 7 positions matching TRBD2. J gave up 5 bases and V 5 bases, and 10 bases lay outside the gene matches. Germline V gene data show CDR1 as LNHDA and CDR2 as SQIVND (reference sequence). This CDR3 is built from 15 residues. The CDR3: CASSPRQGGQDTQYF. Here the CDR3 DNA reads TGTGCCAGTAGTCCCCGCCAGGGAGGGCAAGATACGCAGTATTTT.

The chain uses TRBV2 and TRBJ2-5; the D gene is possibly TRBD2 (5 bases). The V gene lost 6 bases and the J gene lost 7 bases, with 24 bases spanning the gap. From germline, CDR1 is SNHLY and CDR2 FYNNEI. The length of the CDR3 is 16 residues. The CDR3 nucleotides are TGTGCCAGCAGCGCTCTGGTGAGGGAGCCCCTCGGGACCCAGTACTTC. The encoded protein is CASSALVREPLGTQYF.

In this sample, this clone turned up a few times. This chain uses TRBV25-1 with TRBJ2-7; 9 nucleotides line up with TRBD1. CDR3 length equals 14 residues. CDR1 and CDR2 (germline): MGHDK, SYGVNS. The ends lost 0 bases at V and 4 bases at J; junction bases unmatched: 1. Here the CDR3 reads CASSEYGTGYEQYF. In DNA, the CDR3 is TGTGCCAGCAGTGAATACGGGACAGGGTACGAGCAGTACTTC.

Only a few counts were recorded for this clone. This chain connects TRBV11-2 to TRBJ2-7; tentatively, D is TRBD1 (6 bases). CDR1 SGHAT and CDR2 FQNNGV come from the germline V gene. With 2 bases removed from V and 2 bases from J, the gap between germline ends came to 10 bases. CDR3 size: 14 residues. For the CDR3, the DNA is TGTGCCAGCAGCTTATTACAGGGACCCTACGAGCAGTACTTC. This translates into CASSLLQGPYEQYF.

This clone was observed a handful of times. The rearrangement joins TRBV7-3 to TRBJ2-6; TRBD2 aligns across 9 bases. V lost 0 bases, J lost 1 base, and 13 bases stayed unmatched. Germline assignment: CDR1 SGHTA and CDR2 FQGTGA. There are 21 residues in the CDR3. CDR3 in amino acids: CASSLTALAGRRESGANVLTF. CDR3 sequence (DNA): TGTGCCAGCAGCTTAACGGCACTAGCGGGCAGGAGGGAATCTGGGGCCAACGTCCTGACTTTC.

The CDR3: CSVGKLADYSTDTQYF. Here the CDR3 DNA reads TGCAGCGTTGGTAAATTAGCTGATTATAGCACAGATACGCAGTATTTT. This sequence joins TRBV29-1 and TRBJ2-3; no clear D gene. The CDR3 spans 16 residues. Trimming shortened V by 4 bases and J by 0 bases, and 17 bases separated the two germline ends. Germline CDR1 reads SQVTM; CDR2 reads ANQGSEA.

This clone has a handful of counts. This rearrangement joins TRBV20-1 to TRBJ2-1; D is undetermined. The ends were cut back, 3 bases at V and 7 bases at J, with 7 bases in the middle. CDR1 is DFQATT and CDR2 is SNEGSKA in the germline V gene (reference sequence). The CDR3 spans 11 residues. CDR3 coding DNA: TGCAGTGCTAGGACAAAGAATGAGCAGTTCTTC. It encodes CSARTKNEQFF.

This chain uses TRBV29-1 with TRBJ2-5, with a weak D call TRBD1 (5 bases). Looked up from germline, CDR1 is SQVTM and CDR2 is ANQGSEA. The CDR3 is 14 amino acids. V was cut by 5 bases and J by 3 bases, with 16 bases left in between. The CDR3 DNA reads TGCAGCGTTCCTGACAGATATCGCGAAGAGACCCAGTACTTC. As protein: CSVPDRYREETQYF.

The CDR3 DNA is TGTGCCAGTAGTATAGAGGCAGGGAACACAGATACGCAGTATTTT. The encoded protein is CASSIEAGNTDTQYF. The genes are TRBV19 and TRBJ2-3; perhaps TRBD1 as D (5 bases). V was trimmed by 0 bases and J by 2 bases, leaving 9 bases between them. The CDR3 is made up of 15 amino acids. Per germline, CDR1 LNHDA and CDR2 SQIVND (reference sequence). Supplemented by reference TRBV19 and TRBJ2-3, the full variable domain reads DGGITQSPKYLFRKEGQNVTLSCEQNLNHDAMYWYRQDPGQGLRLIYYSQIVNDFQKGDIAEGYSVSREKKESFPLTVTSAQKNPTAFYLCASSIEAGNTDTQYFGPGTRLTVL.

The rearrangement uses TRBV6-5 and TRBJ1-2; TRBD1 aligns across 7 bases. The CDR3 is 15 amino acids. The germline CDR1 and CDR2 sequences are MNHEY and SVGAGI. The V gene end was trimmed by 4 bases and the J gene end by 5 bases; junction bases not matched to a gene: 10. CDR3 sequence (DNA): TGTGCCAGCAGTTTTACCTCTACAGGGGAGTATGGCTACACCTTC. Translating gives CASSFTSTGEYGYTF.

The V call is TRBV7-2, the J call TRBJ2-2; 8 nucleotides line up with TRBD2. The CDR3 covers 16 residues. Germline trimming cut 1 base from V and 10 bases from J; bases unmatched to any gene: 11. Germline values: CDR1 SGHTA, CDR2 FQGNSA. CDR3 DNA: TGTGCCAGCAGCTTAGGGGCCGGGAGGGGCGTGGAGGAGCTGTTTTTT. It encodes CASSLGAGRGVEELFF.

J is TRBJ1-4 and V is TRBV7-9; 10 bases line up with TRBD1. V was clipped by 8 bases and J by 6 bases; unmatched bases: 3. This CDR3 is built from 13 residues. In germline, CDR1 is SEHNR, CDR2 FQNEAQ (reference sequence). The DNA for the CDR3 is TGTGCCAGCGTCGGACAGGGGGATGAAAAACTGTTTTTT. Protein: CASVGQGDEKLFF.

CDR3 in amino acids: CASSLAPREGNEQFF. As DNA, the CDR3 is TGCGCCAGCAGCTTGGCCCCCCGGGAAGGGAATGAGCAGTTCTTC. The rearrangement joins TRBV5-1 to TRBJ2-1, with D tentatively TRBD2 (5 bases). The V end was cut by 0 bases, the J end by 7 bases, with 14 bases between. Looked up from germline, CDR1 is SGHRS and CDR2 is YFSETQ. The CDR3 spans 15 residues.

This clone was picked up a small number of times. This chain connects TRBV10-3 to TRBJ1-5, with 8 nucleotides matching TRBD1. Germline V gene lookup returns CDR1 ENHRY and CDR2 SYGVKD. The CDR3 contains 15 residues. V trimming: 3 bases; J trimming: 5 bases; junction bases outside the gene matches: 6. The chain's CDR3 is CAISDVQGEYQPQHF. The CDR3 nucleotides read TGTGCCATCAGTGATGTACAGGGGGAATATCAGCCCCAGCATTTT.

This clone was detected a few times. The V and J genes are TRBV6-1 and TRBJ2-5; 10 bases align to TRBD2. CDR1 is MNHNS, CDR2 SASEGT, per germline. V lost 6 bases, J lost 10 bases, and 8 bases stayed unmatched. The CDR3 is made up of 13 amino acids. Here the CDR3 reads CASRGGLADFQYF. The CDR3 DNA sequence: TGTGCCAGCAGGGGAGGACTAGCGGACTTCCAGTACTTC.